Given below is one TCR beta chain in context. This entry belongs to a study of blood T cell repertoires in COVID-19. The junction had 4 bases not matched to a gene; V was cut back by 1 base and J by 0 bases. Looked up from germline, CDR1 is SGHNT and CDR2 is YENEEA. The CDR3 is made up of 16 amino acids. Sequencing was performed with immunoSEQ multiplex PCR; in TCRdb, only in-frame clones are kept and a portion is missing. Altogether about 410,000 clones are present, roughly 91% being singletons, with the ten largest covering approximately 1.5%. Material: PBMCs or T cells enriched from blood (not recorded which). The TCR comes from a woman younger than 45 who had recovered from COVID-19. The V call is TRBV11-3, the J call TRBJ2-3, with 7 bases that match TRBD2. This chain's CDR3 is CASSLASGSSTDTQYF. In DNA form, the CDR3 reads TGTGCCAGCAGCTTAGCTAGCGGTTCGAGCACAGATACGCAGTATTTT.